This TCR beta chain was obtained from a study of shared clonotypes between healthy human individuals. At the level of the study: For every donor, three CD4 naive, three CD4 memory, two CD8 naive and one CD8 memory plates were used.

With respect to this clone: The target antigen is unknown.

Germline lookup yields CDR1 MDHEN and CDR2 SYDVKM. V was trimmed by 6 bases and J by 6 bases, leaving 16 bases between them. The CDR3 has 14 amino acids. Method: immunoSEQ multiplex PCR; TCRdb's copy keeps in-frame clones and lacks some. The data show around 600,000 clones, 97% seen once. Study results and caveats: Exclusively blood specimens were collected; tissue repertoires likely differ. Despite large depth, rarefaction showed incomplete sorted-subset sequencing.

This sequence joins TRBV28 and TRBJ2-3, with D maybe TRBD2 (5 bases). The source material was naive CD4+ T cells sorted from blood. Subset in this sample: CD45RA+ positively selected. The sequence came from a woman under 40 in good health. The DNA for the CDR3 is TGTGCCAGCAGCGCTAGCTTCTGGAGGGATACGCAGTATTTT. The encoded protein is CASSASFWRDTQYF.